The rows below give T cell receptor beta chains drawn from one sample of a study of blood T cells in healthy people across ages. From the 5' RACE reads, TCRdb called clonotypes with MiXCR, one entry per CDR3 protein. This table has 650,000 to 950,000 distinct CDR3 sequences, about 42% appearing once. Sequencing was performed on blood. These receptors all stem from a man in his 60s in good health. The CDR3 runs from the conserved cysteine through the conserved F or W. Fields, in order: V gene, clone size, J gene, D gene, CDR3 length, CDR3 DNA, CDR3 protein. A D gene is named only where the DNA matches it firmly. Size tells how often a clone was seen (once, few, many) or the class of an expanded clone, and some rows leave it out.

v_call: TRBV20-1; clone_size: NA; j_call: TRBJ2-1; d_call: TRBD2; cdr3_length: 16; cdr3_nt: TGCAGTGCTGGGAGGACTAGCGGGGGGAAACACAATGAGCAGTTCTTC; cdr3_aa: CSAGRTSGGKHNEQFF
v_call: TRBV10-3; clone_size: NA; j_call: TRBJ2-7; d_call: NA; cdr3_length: 17; cdr3_nt: TGTGCCATCAGTGCTGTAGGGACTGGCGGGGTATCCTACGAGCAGTACTTC; cdr3_aa: CAISAVGTGGVSYEQYF
v_call: TRBV2; clone_size: NA; j_call: TRBJ2-5; d_call: NA; cdr3_length: 15; cdr3_nt: TGTGCCAGCAGCGAAAACGCTCTGTACCAAGAGACCCAGTACTTC; cdr3_aa: CASSENALYQETQYF
v_call: TRBV7-9; clone_size: NA; j_call: TRBJ1-4; d_call: NA; cdr3_length: 16; cdr3_nt: TGTGCCAGCAGCTCATGGGCCCTGGATTCGGGTGAAAAACTGTTTTTT; cdr3_aa: CASSSWALDSGEKLFF
v_call: TRBV20-1; clone_size: few; j_call: TRBJ2-5; d_call: TRBD2; cdr3_length: 17; cdr3_nt: TGCAGTGCTAGAGAGCCGGGGGGAGCCCTATACCAAGAGACCCAGTACTTC; cdr3_aa: CSAREPGGALYQETQYF
v_call: TRBV28; clone_size: NA; j_call: TRBJ2-2; d_call: NA; cdr3_length: 13; cdr3_nt: TGTGCCAGCAGTTTACCCCATGCCGGGGAGCTGTTTTTT; cdr3_aa: CASSLPHAGELFF
v_call: TRBV12-3/TRBV12-4; clone_size: few; j_call: TRBJ2-3; d_call: TRBD2; cdr3_length: 13; cdr3_nt: TGTGCCAGCCGCGGGGGTCTCACAGATACGCAGTATTTT; cdr3_aa: CASRGGLTDTQYF
v_call: TRBV7-2; clone_size: NA; j_call: TRBJ1-4; d_call: TRBD1; cdr3_length: 15; cdr3_nt: TGTGCCAGCAGCTTCCGACAGGGGCTGAATGAAAAACTGTTTTTT; cdr3_aa: CASSFRQGLNEKLFF
v_call: TRBV7-9; clone_size: NA; j_call: TRBJ2-7; d_call: TRBD2; cdr3_length: 13; cdr3_nt: TGTGCCAGCGGGGTAGCGGGTGGCTACGAGCAGTACTTC; cdr3_aa: CASGVAGGYEQYF
v_call: TRBV6-1; clone_size: NA; j_call: TRBJ2-1; d_call: NA; cdr3_length: 14; cdr3_nt: TGTGCCAGCAGTCCCCGTGGGAGGAACAATGAGCAGTTCTTC; cdr3_aa: CASSPRGRNNEQFF
v_call: TRBV5-1; clone_size: NA; j_call: TRBJ1-4; d_call: NA; cdr3_length: 14; cdr3_nt: TGCGCCAGCAGCAAGGACGGACAATTAGAAAAACTGTTTTTT; cdr3_aa: CASSKDGQLEKLFF
v_call: TRBV7-9; clone_size: NA; j_call: TRBJ1-2; d_call: NA; cdr3_length: 12; cdr3_nt: TGTGCCAGCAGCCCCGAAATATGGGGCTACACCTTC; cdr3_aa: CASSPEIWGYTF
v_call: TRBV6-2/TRBV6-3; clone_size: NA; j_call: TRBJ2-2; d_call: TRBD1; cdr3_length: 16; cdr3_nt: TGTGCCAGCAGTTACTCCCCAGGGGGCCGCGCCGGGGAGCTGTTTTTT; cdr3_aa: CASSYSPGGRAGELFF
v_call: TRBV4-1; clone_size: few; j_call: TRBJ2-7; d_call: TRBD2; cdr3_length: 16; cdr3_nt: TGCGCCAGCAGCCAAGAGATAGCGGGGCCCCCCTTCGAGCAGTACTTC; cdr3_aa: CASSQEIAGPPFEQYF
v_call: TRBV12-3/TRBV12-4; clone_size: NA; j_call: TRBJ1-5; d_call: NA; cdr3_length: 16; cdr3_nt: TGTACCAGCAGTCCAGTGACAGGTGCTATCAATCAGCCCCAGCATTTT; cdr3_aa: CTSSPVTGAINQPQHF
v_call: TRBV6-2/TRBV6-3; clone_size: few; j_call: TRBJ1-5; d_call: NA; cdr3_length: 13; cdr3_nt: TGTGCCAGCAGTTTTCGGGACATCACGCCCCAGCATTTT; cdr3_aa: CASSFRDITPQHF
v_call: TRBV15; clone_size: NA; j_call: TRBJ2-7; d_call: NA; cdr3_length: 14; cdr3_nt: TGTGCCACCAGTCGCAGGACCAACTACAATGAGCAGTACTTC; cdr3_aa: CATSRRTNYNEQYF
v_call: TRBV28; clone_size: few; j_call: TRBJ2-1; d_call: TRBD1; cdr3_length: 15; cdr3_nt: TGTGCCAGCAGCGACGGGACAGGGTTTTTAAATGAGCAGTTCTTC; cdr3_aa: CASSDGTGFLNEQFF
v_call: TRBV7-2; clone_size: many; j_call: TRBJ2-2; d_call: NA; cdr3_length: 15; cdr3_nt: TGTGCCAGCAGCTTGATCTCACAGCACACCGGGGAGCTGTTTTTT; cdr3_aa: CASSLISQHTGELFF
v_call: TRBV9; clone_size: few; j_call: TRBJ2-1; d_call: TRBD1; cdr3_length: 14; cdr3_nt: TGTGCCAGCAGCCCCCGCTCAGGGGGCCATGAGCAGTTCTTC; cdr3_aa: CASSPRSGGHEQFF
v_call: TRBV27; clone_size: few; j_call: TRBJ1-2; d_call: TRBD1; cdr3_length: 15; cdr3_nt: TGTGCCAGCAGTTTATCGACAGGGGATAACTATGGCTACACCTTC; cdr3_aa: CASSLSTGDNYGYTF
v_call: TRBV7-9; clone_size: NA; j_call: TRBJ2-1; d_call: NA; cdr3_length: 14; cdr3_nt: TGTGCCAGCAGCTTAAGGACGGAGAACAATGAGCAGTTCTTC; cdr3_aa: CASSLRTENNEQFF
v_call: TRBV7-2; clone_size: few; j_call: TRBJ1-2; d_call: TRBD1; cdr3_length: 14; cdr3_nt: TGTGCCAGCAGCGTGCCGGGACAGGGCTATGGCTACACCTTC; cdr3_aa: CASSVPGQGYGYTF
v_call: TRBV12-3/TRBV12-4; clone_size: NA; j_call: TRBJ1-2; d_call: NA; cdr3_length: 13; cdr3_nt: TGTGCCAGCAGACCCCCGTGGCCTCCGGGCTACACCTTC; cdr3_aa: CASRPPWPPGYTF
v_call: TRBV9; clone_size: NA; j_call: TRBJ1-2; d_call: NA; cdr3_length: 15; cdr3_nt: TGTGCCAGCGGAAGGAGACAGACAGCTAACTATGGCTACACCTTC; cdr3_aa: CASGRRQTANYGYTF
v_call: TRBV5-4; clone_size: NA; j_call: TRBJ2-1; d_call: TRBD2; cdr3_length: 18; cdr3_nt: TGTGCCAGCAGCTTGGCAGCGGCGGGACTAGCGATTGACAATGAGCAGTTCTTC; cdr3_aa: CASSLAAAGLAIDNEQFF
v_call: TRBV30; clone_size: once; j_call: TRBJ2-7; d_call: TRBD1; cdr3_length: 13; cdr3_nt: TGTGCCTGGAGTGTTAACAGGGGGCGTGAGCAGTACTTC; cdr3_aa: CAWSVNRGREQYF
v_call: TRBV2; clone_size: NA; j_call: TRBJ1-5; d_call: NA; cdr3_length: 13; cdr3_nt: TGTGCCAGCGGTGGGGCGCGAAGTCAGCCCCAGCATTTT; cdr3_aa: CASGGARSQPQHF
v_call: TRBV27; clone_size: NA; j_call: TRBJ2-2; d_call: TRBD2; cdr3_length: 16; cdr3_nt: TGTGCCAGCAGTTTAAGCGGGGGAATCAACACCGGGGAGCTGTTTTTT; cdr3_aa: CASSLSGGINTGELFF
v_call: TRBV6-4; clone_size: NA; j_call: TRBJ2-3; d_call: NA; cdr3_length: 13; cdr3_nt: TGTGCCAGCAGTGCCGTCTTCGCAGATACGCAGTATTTT; cdr3_aa: CASSAVFADTQYF
v_call: TRBV7-2; clone_size: NA; j_call: TRBJ2-7; d_call: TRBD2; cdr3_length: 15; cdr3_nt: TGTGCCAGCAGCTTAGTGACTGGGGGGGGGAACGAGCAGTACTTC; cdr3_aa: CASSLVTGGGNEQYF
v_call: TRBV2; clone_size: NA; j_call: TRBJ2-5; d_call: TRBD1; cdr3_length: 13; cdr3_nt: TGTGCCAGTCTTAGACAGGGGGCTGGGACCCAGTACTTC; cdr3_aa: CASLRQGAGTQYF
v_call: TRBV6-2/TRBV6-3; clone_size: NA; j_call: TRBJ1-2; d_call: TRBD1; cdr3_length: 15; cdr3_nt: TGTGCCAGCAGTACGGGGACAGCTACTAACTATGGCTACACCTTC; cdr3_aa: CASSTGTATNYGYTF
v_call: TRBV7-9; clone_size: NA; j_call: TRBJ1-1; d_call: NA; cdr3_length: 17; cdr3_nt: TGTGCCAGCAGCCCCAGGGATCTCGACAGATCTAACACTGAAGCTTTCTTT; cdr3_aa: CASSPRDLDRSNTEAFF
v_call: TRBV2; clone_size: NA; j_call: TRBJ2-1; d_call: NA; cdr3_length: 11; cdr3_nt: TGTGCCAGCAGGCGGTGGAATGAGCAGTTCTTC; cdr3_aa: CASRRWNEQFF
v_call: TRBV2; clone_size: NA; j_call: TRBJ2-6; d_call: NA; cdr3_length: 14; cdr3_nt: TGTGCCAGCATTAGGTCATCTGGGGCCAACGTCCTGACTTTC; cdr3_aa: CASIRSSGANVLTF
v_call: TRBV18; clone_size: NA; j_call: TRBJ2-5; d_call: TRBD2; cdr3_length: 17; cdr3_nt: TGTGCCAGCTCACCAGTGGCGCCTAGCGGGGGGCAAGAGACCCAGTACTTC; cdr3_aa: CASSPVAPSGGQETQYF
v_call: TRBV12-3/TRBV12-4; clone_size: NA; j_call: TRBJ1-2; d_call: TRBD1; cdr3_length: 16; cdr3_nt: TGTGCCAGCAGTGTAACTTCGACAGGGTCTAACTATGACTACACCTTC; cdr3_aa: CASSVTSTGSNYDYTF
v_call: TRBV4-3; clone_size: NA; j_call: TRBJ2-5; d_call: TRBD2; cdr3_length: 18; cdr3_nt: TGCGCCAGCAGCCAAGTAGGGTCCGGCGGGGGGCTACAAGAGACCCAGTACTTC; cdr3_aa: CASSQVGSGGGLQETQYF
v_call: TRBV9; clone_size: NA; j_call: TRBJ2-1; d_call: NA; cdr3_length: 17; cdr3_nt: TGTGCCAGCAGCACCCCGGGGACCGCAGGAGGGCGAGAGACCCAGTTCTTC; cdr3_aa: CASSTPGTAGGRETQFF
v_call: TRBV20-1; clone_size: few; j_call: TRBJ2-4; d_call: NA; cdr3_length: 13; cdr3_nt: TGCAGCCCTCAAGGGTTAGCCAAAAACATTCAGTACTTC; cdr3_aa: CSPQGLAKNIQYF
v_call: TRBV4-3; clone_size: few; j_call: TRBJ2-6; d_call: NA; cdr3_length: 15; cdr3_nt: TGCGCCAGCAGCCTTTGGTGGGCTGGGGCCAACGTCCTGACTTTC; cdr3_aa: CASSLWWAGANVLTF
v_call: TRBV6-2/TRBV6-3; clone_size: NA; j_call: TRBJ1-5; d_call: TRBD1; cdr3_length: 15; cdr3_nt: TGTGCCAGCAGTTTTACCAGGGGGCAGGGGCAGCCCCAGCATTTT; cdr3_aa: CASSFTRGQGQPQHF
v_call: TRBV3-1; clone_size: NA; j_call: TRBJ1-4; d_call: NA; cdr3_length: 15; cdr3_nt: TGTGCCAGCAGTCCAACAGGAACATGGAGTGAAAAACTGTTTTTT; cdr3_aa: CASSPTGTWSEKLFF
v_call: TRBV5-4; clone_size: NA; j_call: TRBJ2-5; d_call: TRBD2; cdr3_length: 17; cdr3_nt: TGTGCCAGCAGCTTGGAGGGTAGCGGGGTCCGTGCGGAGACCCAGTACTTC; cdr3_aa: CASSLEGSGVRAETQYF
v_call: TRBV20-1; clone_size: medium-sized; j_call: TRBJ2-5; d_call: NA; cdr3_length: 10; cdr3_nt: TGCAGTGCTAGAATCGGCCGCCAGTACTTC; cdr3_aa: CSARIGRQYF
v_call: TRBV7-9; clone_size: NA; j_call: TRBJ1-1; d_call: NA; cdr3_length: 15; cdr3_nt: TGTGCCAGCAGCCCCCAGGGAGGAAGGAACACTGAAGCTTTCTTT; cdr3_aa: CASSPQGGRNTEAFF
v_call: TRBV2; clone_size: NA; j_call: TRBJ2-7; d_call: NA; cdr3_length: 15; cdr3_nt: TGTGCCAGCGGGGAGCCGCGGGGTAGAGGCTACGAGCAGTACTTC; cdr3_aa: CASGEPRGRGYEQYF
v_call: TRBV14; clone_size: few; j_call: TRBJ2-1; d_call: TRBD2; cdr3_length: 18; cdr3_nt: TGTGCCAGCAGCCGGGGGACTAGCGGGGTGGGGTCCTACAATGAGCAGTTCTTC; cdr3_aa: CASSRGTSGVGSYNEQFF